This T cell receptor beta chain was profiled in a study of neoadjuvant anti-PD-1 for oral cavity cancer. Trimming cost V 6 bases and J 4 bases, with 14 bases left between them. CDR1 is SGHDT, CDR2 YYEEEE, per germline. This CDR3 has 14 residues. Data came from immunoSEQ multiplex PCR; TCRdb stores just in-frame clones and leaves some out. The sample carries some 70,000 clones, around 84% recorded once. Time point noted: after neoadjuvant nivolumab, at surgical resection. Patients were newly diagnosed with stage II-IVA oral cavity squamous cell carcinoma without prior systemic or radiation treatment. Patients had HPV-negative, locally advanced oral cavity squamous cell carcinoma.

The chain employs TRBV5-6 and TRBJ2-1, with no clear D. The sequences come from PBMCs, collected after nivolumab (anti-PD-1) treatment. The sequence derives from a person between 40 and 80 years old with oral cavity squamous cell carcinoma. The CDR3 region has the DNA TGTGCCAGCACGACCTTCTTTCCGTACAATGAGCAGTTCTTC. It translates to CASTTFFPYNEQFF.